The 26 T cell receptor beta chains below were found in one sample sequenced in a study of blood T cell repertoires in COVID-19. This table comes from immunoSEQ multiplex PCR, and its TCRdb copy is limited to in-frame clones, with some not included. The profile shows 150,000 to 200,000 clones, 80% of them singletons. Sample: PBMCs or T cells enriched from blood (not recorded which). The origin of the receptors is a man aged 35 to 55 who had recovered from COVID-19.

The chain is built from TRBV5-4 and TRBJ2-7; the match to TRBD1 covers 10 bases. V lost 5 bases to trimming and J lost 6 bases; unmatched junction nucleotides: 5. The CDR3 totals 13 residues. Germline values: CDR1 SGHNT, CDR2 YYREEE (reference sequence). The CDR3 sequence is CASSRQGATEQYF. DNA of the CDR3: TGTGCCAGCAGTAGACAGGGGGCGACCGAGCAGTACTTC.

The chain is built from TRBV5-1 and TRBJ2-5; TRBD2 aligns across 10 bases. The CDR3 consists of 17 residues. The trim removed 0 bases at V and 0 bases at J, leaving 5 bases unmatched. Germline values: CDR1 SGHRS, CDR2 YFSETQ. CDR3 DNA sequence: TGCGCCAGCAGCTTGGGTCTAGCGGGGGAGCACCAAGAGACCCAGTACTTC. Translation gives CASSLGLAGEHQETQYF. The complete variable domain, with remaining parts taken from reference TRBV5-1 and TRBJ2-5, reads KAGVTQTPRYLIKTRGQQVTLSCSPISGHRSVSWYQQTPGQGLQFLFEYFSETQRNKGNFPGRFSGRQFSNSRSEMNVSTLELGDSALYLCASSLGLAGEHQETQYFGPGTRLLVL.

This clone was seen only once. The rearrangement links TRBV21-1 to TRBJ2-2; the table's TRBD1 call for D was not verified on the DNA. TRBV21-1 is a recognized pseudogene. This CDR3 has 17 residues. CDR3 sequence: CASSKLPSQGRPGELFF. The CDR3 DNA follows: TGTGCCAGCAGCAAGTTGCCTTCACAGGGGAGACCCGGGGAGCTGTTTTTT.

The rearrangement joins TRBV18 to TRBJ2-2; 7 bases are shared with TRBD1. CDR1 KGHSH and CDR2 LQKENI come from the germline V gene. V was clipped by 6 bases and J by 2 bases; unmatched bases: 6. The CDR3 has 15 residues. The CDR3 nucleotides are TGTGCCAGCTCGTCGGGACAGCTTAACACCGGGGAGCTGTTTTTT. Its protein product is CASSSGQLNTGELFF. Variable domain in full (rest from reference TRBV18 and TRBJ2-2): NAGVMQNPRHLVRRRGQEARLRCSPMKGHSHVYWYRQLPEEGLKFMVYLQKENIIDESGMPKERFSAEFPKEGPSILRIQQVVRGDSAAYFCASSSGQLNTGELFFGEGSRLTVL.

The chain is built from TRBV3-1 (or the pseudogene TRBV3-2) and TRBJ2-3; D might be TRBD2 (5 bases). Looked up from germline, CDR1 is LGHDT and CDR2 is YNNKEL (reference sequence). V gave up 0 bases and J gave up 5 bases, with 12 bases separating them. CDR3 length equals 15 residues. CDR3 nucleotide sequence: TGTGCCAGCAGCCAAGAGGGCTGGGGAGTAGATACGCAGTATTTT. Encoded protein: CASSQEGWGVDTQYF.

The chain has TRBV13 and TRBJ2-5, with TRBD2 matching 9 bases. The CDR3 spans 17 residues. Trimming at V came to 5 bases and at J to 3 bases, leaving 13 bases not matched to a gene. Germline assignment: CDR1 PRHDT and CDR2 FYEKMQ (reference sequence). CDR3 residues: CASSPSQPASGEETQYF. The CDR3 DNA reads as TGTGCCAGCAGCCCCTCCCAGCCGGCTAGCGGGGAAGAGACCCAGTACTTC.

CDR3 sequence (DNA): TGCAGCGTTGATGAAACCCCCGGGACAGGGGGAGAGACCCAGTACTTC. Translation: CSVDETPGTGGETQYF. The J gene is TRBJ2-5, the V gene TRBV29-1, with TRBD1 matching over 11 bases. V lost 3 bases and J lost 4; bases outside the gene matches: 10. The CDR3 spans 16 residues. Germline V gives CDR1 SQVTM, CDR2 ANQGSEA.

This clone has just a few counts. The sample contains more than one DNA sequence encoding this CDR3. This rearrangement joins TRBV18 to TRBJ2-1, with TRBD1 matching 11 bases. The V gene's germline CDR1 is KGHSH and CDR2 LQKENI. J lost 7 bases, V lost 6 bases, and 5 bases had no gene match. This CDR3 spans 14 amino acids. CDR3 amino acids: CASSHGTGGNEQFF. The CDR3 bases are TGTGCCAGCTCCCACGGGACAGGGGGTAATGAGCAGTTCTTC. The whole variable domain, filled in from reference TRBV18 and TRBJ2-1, reads NAGVMQNPRHLVRRRGQEARLRCSPMKGHSHVYWYRQLPEEGLKFMVYLQKENIIDESGMPKERFSAEFPKEGPSILRIQQVVRGDSAAYFCASSHGTGGNEQFFGPGTRLTVL.

This chain joins TRBV3-1 (or the pseudogene TRBV3-2) and TRBJ1-1; 10 bases line up with TRBD1. Trimming removed 6 bases from V and 2 bases from J; junction bases left unmatched: 12. Germline lookup yields CDR1 LGHDT and CDR2 YNNKEL (reference sequence). The CDR3 is 17 amino acids. DNA of the CDR3: TGTGCCAGCAGTCGGGACAGGGGATATAATCGAAACACTGAAGCTTTCTTT. Its translation is CASSRDRGYNRNTEAFF.

The rearrangement uses TRBV4-2 and TRBJ1-4; 10 nucleotides align to TRBD1. Trimming removed 1 base from V and 4 bases from J; junction bases left unmatched: 3. This CDR3 spans 16 amino acids. Germline assignment: CDR1 LGHNA and CDR2 YNFKEQ. The CDR3 coding sequence is TGTGCCAGCAGCCAAGTCGGGACAGGGGTTAATGAAAAACTGTTTTTT. It specifies CASSQVGTGVNEKLFF.

The gene calls are TRBV10-3 and TRBJ2-3; 8 bases agree with TRBD2. V was clipped by 5 bases and J by 6 bases; unmatched bases: 13. The CDR3 is 16 amino acids. Germline lookup yields CDR1 ENHRY and CDR2 SYGVKD. The CDR3 DNA reads as TGTGCCATCAGTTCCCTCCGGGGTAGCGGGGCCGATACGCAGTATTTT. Its protein is CAISSLRGSGADTQYF.

The chain employs TRBV11-3 and TRBJ2-5; 10 nucleotides match TRBD2. The V segment lost 7 bases and the J segment 3 bases; nucleotides outside the gene matches: 8. The germline V gene has CDR1 SGHNT and CDR2 YENEEA. CDR3 length: 15 residues. For the CDR3, the DNA is TGTGCCAGCAAAACTAGCGGGGAGCCGAAAGAGACCCAGTACTTC. Encoded protein: CASKTSGEPKETQYF. The full variable domain, its missing parts supplied by reference TRBV11-3 and TRBJ2-5, is EAGVVQSPRYKIIEKKQPVAFWCNPISGHNTLYWYLQNLGQGPELLIRYENEEAVDDSQLPKDRFSAERLKGVDSTLKIQPAELGDSAVYLCASKTSGEPKETQYFGPGTRLLVL.

This clone was detected a few times. This chain's CDR3 is CASSLTSTGELFF. The CDR3 nucleotides read TGCGCCAGCAGCCTGACAAGCACCGGGGAGCTGTTTTTT. The chain joins TRBV4-1 to TRBJ2-2; D is undetermined. Trimming stripped 4 bases from V and 4 bases from J, with 7 bases between. CDR1 and CDR2 from the germline V gene are MGHRA and YSYEKL. The CDR3 loop spans 13 amino acids.

The chain couples TRBV10-1 to TRBJ2-1; TRBD2 agrees at 10 bases. The CDR3 spans 15 residues. In germline, CDR1 is WNHNN, CDR2 SYGVQD (reference sequence). Trimming took 8 bases from V and 4 from J; bases not matched to a gene: 8. The chain's CDR3 is CASQSGGARYNEQFF. Written as DNA, the CDR3 is TGCGCCAGCCAGAGCGGGGGGGCCCGGTACAATGAGCAGTTCTTC.

The gene calls are TRBV6-5 and TRBJ1-2; D remains ambiguous. The CDR3 covers 15 residues. Germline loops: CDR1 MNHEY, CDR2 SVGAGI. V was clipped by 6 bases and J by 4 bases, with 18 bases between them. CDR3 protein: CASSAPTGFSYGYTF. The CDR3 coding sequence is TGTGCCAGCAGCGCTCCGACCGGGTTTTCCTATGGCTACACCTTC.

This sequence joins TRBV6-4 and TRBJ2-1; D is ambiguous. V gave up 8 bases and J gave up 5 bases, with 16 bases separating them. Germline lookup yields CDR1 MRHNA and CDR2 SNTAGT. There are 14 residues in the CDR3. CDR3: CASQPPTSHNEQFF. CDR3 nucleotides: TGTGCCAGCCAGCCCCCGACTTCTCACAATGAGCAGTTCTTC.

This sequence joins TRBV7-9 and TRBJ2-7; D is uncertain. Germline V lookup: CDR1 SEHNR, CDR2 FQNEAQ (reference sequence). V was cut by 5 bases and J by 2 bases, with 19 bases left in between. This CDR3 has 16 residues. CDR3 sequence: CASSKVTPTRTYEQYV. In nucleotides, the CDR3 is TGTGCCAGCAGCAAAGTTACCCCGACTCGTACCTACGAGCAGTACGTC.

The DNA for the CDR3 is TGTGCCAGCACTAGGACAGGGGCTAGAGGGGCCAACGTCCTGACTTTC. Residues: CASTRTGARGANVLTF. V gene TRBV3-1 (or the pseudogene TRBV3-2) combines with J gene TRBJ2-6; 9 bases match TRBD1. The CDR3 sequence is 16 residues long. J lost 4 bases, V lost 7 bases, and 8 bases had no gene match. The germline V gene has CDR1 LGHDT and CDR2 YNNKEL (reference sequence).

CDR3: CASSSPLAGGKNEQFF. CDR3 coding DNA: TGTGCCAGCAGCTCCCCCTTAGCGGGGGGTAAGAATGAGCAGTTCTTC. J is TRBJ2-1 and V is TRBV9; 10 nucleotides line up with TRBD2. Germline CDR1 is SGDLS and CDR2 is YYNGEE. V gave up 4 bases and J gave up 7 bases; unmatched junction bases: 11. The CDR3 consists of 16 residues.

This chain uses TRBV7-2 with TRBJ1-2, with 10 nucleotides matching TRBD1. The CDR3 contains 16 residues. V dropped 1 base and J dropped 8; count of bases not matched to a gene: 10. The germline V gene has CDR1 SGHTA and CDR2 FQGNSA. The CDR3 region is CASSLVGTGVRIGYTF. For the CDR3, the DNA is TGTGCCAGCAGCTTAGTGGGGACAGGGGTCCGGATAGGCTACACCTTC.

This clone appeared a few times. The gene calls are TRBV18 and TRBJ1-2; the match to TRBD1 covers 8 bases. With 6 bases clipped from V and 7 bases from J, the junction kept 10 bases outside the gene matches. The germline CDR1 and CDR2 sequences are KGHSH and LQKENI. This CDR3 has 14 amino acids. The CDR3 loop reads CASSPTTGEGGYTF. For the CDR3, the DNA is TGTGCCAGCTCCCCCACGACAGGGGAAGGTGGCTACACCTTC.

This chain uses TRBV19 with TRBJ2-2; 7 bases map to TRBD2. The CDR3 is made up of 16 amino acids. Germline V gene lookup returns CDR1 LNHDA and CDR2 SQIVND (reference sequence). Trimming cost V 5 bases and J 1 base; bases outside gene matches: 7. CDR3 sequence (DNA): TGTGCCAGTAGTGTACCGGGACTACTGAACACCGGGGAGCTGTTTTTT. Its protein product is CASSVPGLLNTGELFF.

J is TRBJ2-3 and V is TRBV4-1, with D maybe TRBD2 (6 bases). From germline, CDR1 is MGHRA and CDR2 YSYEKL. There are 13 residues in the CDR3. V was shortened by 3 bases and J by 5 bases, with 9 bases between the two germline ends. The CDR3 loop reads CASSQEGIDTQYF. The CDR3 coding sequence is TGCGCCAGCAGCCAGGAGGGGATAGATACGCAGTATTTT.

The rearrangement uses TRBV30 and TRBJ2-1; D ambiguous. CDR3 length: 12 residues. Trimming stripped 4 bases from V and 12 bases from J, with 16 bases between. Germline CDR1 and CDR2: GTSNPN and SVGIG (reference sequence). This CDR3 is CAWIGSLVRQFF. The CDR3 DNA reads TGTGCCTGGATCGGTAGCTTAGTGAGGCAGTTCTTC.

V and J are TRBV6-5 and TRBJ2-3, with 13 bases aligning to TRBD2. CDR3 length: 13 amino acids. With 11 bases clipped from V and 10 bases from J, the junction kept 9 bases outside the gene matches. CDR1 is MNHEY, CDR2 SVGAGI, per germline. In DNA form, the CDR3 reads TGTGCCGGGCGACTAGCGGGGGGTCTGGCGCAGTATTTT. Translating it yields CAGRLAGGLAQYF.

CDR3 amino acids: CASGWTGGGTDTQYF. In DNA form, the CDR3 reads TGTGCTAGTGGTTGGACAGGGGGCGGAACAGATACGCAGTATTTT. The gene calls are TRBV12-5 and TRBJ2-3; TRBD1 matches at 11 bases. V lost 4 bases to trimming and J lost 3 bases; unmatched junction nucleotides: 3. The CDR3 consists of 15 residues. Per germline, CDR1 LGHNT and CDR2 FRNRAP.